This TCR beta chain was profiled in a study of regulatory T cells in long-lasting Graves disease. Construction of the TCR beta libraries employed iRepertoire HTBI primers in conjunction with Arm-PCR of CDR3 regions. In TCRdb, the multiplex PCR reads were re-called with MiXCR into one record per CDR3 protein. The table shows 400,000 to 650,000 distinct CDR3 sequences, with about 16% occurring only once. This clonotype came up many times. As to time point: newly diagnosed GD, antithyroid drugs for less than 3 months. Researchers made the TCR library from RNA that was extracted from PBMCs. These sequences were also reported in another study, on T cells in Graves' hyperthyroidism and ophthalmopathy.

This specimen was peripheral blood mononuclear cells (PBMCs), taken at new diagnosis, from a patient treated with antithyroid drugs. The TCR comes from a woman between 40 and 65 years old with Graves disease.

The CDR3 is CASSLSPPPSTDTQYF. The CDR3 DNA reads as TGCGCCAGCAGCCTTTCGCCACCCCCTAGCACAGATACGCAGTATTTT. The chain employs TRBV5-1 and TRBJ2-3; no clear D. V lost 4 bases and J 0 bases, leaving 15 bases between the germline ends. CDR3 length: 16 residues. Looked up from germline, CDR1 is SGHRS and CDR2 is YFSETQ.